This T cell receptor (beta chain) was recorded in a study of cytomegalovirus exposure and HLA in healthy donors. Trimming pared 2 bases from V and 0 bases from J, leaving 8 bases between. Germline lookup yields CDR1 LNHDA and CDR2 SQIVND (reference sequence). The CDR3 runs to 14 residues. Primers: 60 Vbeta forward and 13 Jbeta reverse. Assay: immunoSEQ multiplex PCR; the TCRdb copy retains only in-frame clones and omits some. This table holds about 180,000 clones, around 80% found once. J is TRBJ2-7 and V is TRBV19, with no clear D. This clonotype originated in a girl aged 2-15 years in good health and CMV-seropositive. Sequencing used PBMCs. The CDR3 sequence is CASSIYDNSYEQYF. CDR3 in DNA: TGTGCCAGTAGTATATATGACAACTCCTACGAGCAGTACTTC.